Sequencing of this T cell receptor beta chain was carried out in a study of shared clonotypes between healthy human individuals. Whole-study results and caveats: A limitation of the genetic and exposure-history diversity represented arose from few donors.

Comments on this clone: Its antigen remains unknown.

Repertoires were generated with immunoSEQ multiplex PCR, while TCRdb's copy carries only in-frame clones and drops some. The table has around 1.9 million clones, 85% to 95% seen once; the top ten hold more than 1.5%. Trimming left V 3 bases short and J 5 bases short, with 16 bases between. The germline V gene encodes CDR1 SGHVS and CDR2 FQNEAQ. The length of the CDR3 is 15 residues. CD45RO-negative CD8 cells positively selected for CCR7 made up the naive population, which excluded terminally differentiated effector memory CD45RA+ cells. This chain links TRBV7-8 with TRBJ1-1, with TRBD1 as a possible D gene (5 bases). This TCR came from a man aged 18 to 30 in good health. Some clones in this sample may be carry-over from other donors' samples. The sequenced sample consisted of naive CD8+ T cells from PBMCs. The CDR3 region is CASSLGRLGGTEAFF. The DNA of the CDR3 is TGTGCCAGCAGCTTGGGGCGATTGGGAGGAACTGAAGCTTTCTTT.